This T cell receptor beta chain is drawn from a study of Ad26.COV2.S vaccination and SARS-CoV-2 variants. For the study at large: The donor participated in the COV1001 trial, in its Ad26.COV2.S arm. General observations from the study: It was reported that spike-specific CD8+ and CD4+ T cell responses were substantially broad after vaccination.

Comments on this clone: Its antigen is unknown.

Data came from immunoSEQ multiplex PCR; TCRdb stores just in-frame clones and leaves some out. The sample lists 510,000 or so clones, about 83% seen once, with about 13% in the top ten. Germline V gene sequence: CDR1 SGHRS, CDR2 YFSETQ. This CDR3 has 14 amino acids. V was pared by 4 bases and J by 4 bases, with 2 bases of the junction left unmatched. Sample treatment: roughly 20 received Ad26.COV2.S at low or high dose, single or two shots; about 5 received placebo; per-sample allocation not given. Collection of the samples took place on day 63 after the first injection of vaccine or placebo. The sequenced sample was peripheral blood, obtained in a trial of Ad26.COV2.S vaccine versus placebo. The sequence derives from a person aged 18-60 years who received the Ad26.COV2.S COVID-19 vaccine or a placebo. The J gene is TRBJ2-7, the V gene TRBV5-1; 13 bases fit TRBD2. The CDR3 spells CASSTSGRAYEQYF. In DNA, the CDR3 is TGCGCCAGCAGCACTAGCGGGAGGGCGTACGAGCAGTACTTC.